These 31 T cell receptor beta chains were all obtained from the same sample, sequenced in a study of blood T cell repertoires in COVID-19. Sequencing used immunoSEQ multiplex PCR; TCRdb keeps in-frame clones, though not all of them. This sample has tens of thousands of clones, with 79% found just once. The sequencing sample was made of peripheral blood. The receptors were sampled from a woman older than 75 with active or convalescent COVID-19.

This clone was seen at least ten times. DNA for the CDR3: TGTGCCAGCAGGTCGGCTAGCGGGGGGTCTAACACCGGGGAGCTGTTTTTT. Its protein is CASRSASGGSNTGELFF. The chain has TRBV7-9 and TRBJ2-2; TRBD2 matches 11 bases. CDR3 size: 17 residues. Germline values: CDR1 SEHNR, CDR2 FQNEAQ (reference sequence). The ends lost 6 bases at V and 2 bases at J; junction bases unmatched: 8.

CDR3 amino acids: CASSPLAGDMNTGELFF. The DNA for the CDR3 is TGTGCCAGCTCACCCCTAGCGGGGGACATGAACACCGGGGAGCTGTTTTTT. The genes are TRBV18 and TRBJ2-2, with 10 bases that match TRBD2. V dropped 3 bases and J dropped 1; count of bases not matched to a gene: 5. The germline CDR1 and CDR2 sequences are KGHSH and LQKENI. This CDR3 contains 17 residues.

CDR3 residues: CASSFPSENREETQYF. The CDR3 DNA is TGTGCCAGCAGCTTTCCGAGCGAGAACAGGGAGGAGACCCAGTACTTC. The chain uses TRBV5-4 and TRBJ2-5, with a possible D match to TRBD1 (6 bases). The CDR3 consists of 16 residues. In germline, CDR1 is SGHNT, CDR2 YYREEE (reference sequence). The V and J ends lost 2 bases and 5 bases respectively, with 19 bases between them.

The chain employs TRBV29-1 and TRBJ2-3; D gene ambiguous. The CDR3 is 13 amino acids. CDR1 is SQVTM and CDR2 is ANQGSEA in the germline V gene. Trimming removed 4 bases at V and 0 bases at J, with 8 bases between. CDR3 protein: CSVGVRSTDTQYF. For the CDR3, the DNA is TGCAGCGTTGGTGTTCGTAGCACAGATACGCAGTATTTT.

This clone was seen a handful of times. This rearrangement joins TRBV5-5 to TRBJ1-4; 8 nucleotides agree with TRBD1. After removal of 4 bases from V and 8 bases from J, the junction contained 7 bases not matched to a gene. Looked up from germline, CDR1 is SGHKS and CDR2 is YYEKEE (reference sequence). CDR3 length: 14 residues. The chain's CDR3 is CASSLGTGTEKLFF. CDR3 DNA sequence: TGTGCCAGCAGCCTAGGGACAGGCACAGAAAAACTGTTTTTT.

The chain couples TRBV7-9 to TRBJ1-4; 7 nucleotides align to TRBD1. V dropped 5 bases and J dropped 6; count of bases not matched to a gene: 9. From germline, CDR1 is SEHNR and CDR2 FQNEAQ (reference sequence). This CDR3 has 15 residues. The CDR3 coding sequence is TGTGCCAGCAGCATACAGACAGGGTTATATGAAAAACTGTTTTTT. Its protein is CASSIQTGLYEKLFF.

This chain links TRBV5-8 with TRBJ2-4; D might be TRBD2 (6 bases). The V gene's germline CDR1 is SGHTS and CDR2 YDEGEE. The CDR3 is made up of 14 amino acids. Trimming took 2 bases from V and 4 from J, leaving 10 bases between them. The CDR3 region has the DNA TGTGCCAGCAGCTTCCCGGGAGCTAAAAACATTCAGTACTTC. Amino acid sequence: CASSFPGAKNIQYF. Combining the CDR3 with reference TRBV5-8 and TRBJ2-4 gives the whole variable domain EAGVTQSPTHLIKTRGQQATLRCSPISGHTSVYWYQQALGLGLQFLLWYDEGEERNRGNFPPRFSGRQFPNYSSELNVNALELEDSALYLCASSFPGAKNIQYFGAGTRLSVL.

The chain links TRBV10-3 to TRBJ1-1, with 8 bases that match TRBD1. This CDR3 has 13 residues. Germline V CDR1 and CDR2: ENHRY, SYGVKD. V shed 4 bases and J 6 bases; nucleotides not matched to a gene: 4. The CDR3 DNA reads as TGTGCCATCAGTGTCCTGGACAGGGCTGAAGCTTTCTTT. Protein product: CAISVLDRAEAFF.

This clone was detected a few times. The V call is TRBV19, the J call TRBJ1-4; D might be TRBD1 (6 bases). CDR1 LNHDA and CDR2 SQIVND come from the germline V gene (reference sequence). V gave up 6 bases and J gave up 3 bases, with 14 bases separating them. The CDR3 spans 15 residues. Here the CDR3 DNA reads TGTGCCAGTAGCATCACCAGGGGCTCTAATGAAAAACTGTTTTTT. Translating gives CASSITRGSNEKLFF.

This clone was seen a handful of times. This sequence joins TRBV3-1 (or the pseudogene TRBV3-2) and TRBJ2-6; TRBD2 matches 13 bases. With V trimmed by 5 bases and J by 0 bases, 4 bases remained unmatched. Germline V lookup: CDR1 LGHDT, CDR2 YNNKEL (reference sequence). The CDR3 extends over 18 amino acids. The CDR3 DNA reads TGTGCCAGCAGCGTAACTAGCGGGGGGGTCTCTGGGGCCAACGTCCTGACTTTC. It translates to CASSVTSGGVSGANVLTF.

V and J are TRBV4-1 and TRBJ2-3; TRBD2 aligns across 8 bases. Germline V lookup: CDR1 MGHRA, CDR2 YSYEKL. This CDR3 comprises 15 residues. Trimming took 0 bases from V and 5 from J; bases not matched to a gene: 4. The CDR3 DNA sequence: TGCGCCAGCAGCCAAGAAGCGGGGGTTGGAGATACGCAGTATTTT. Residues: CASSQEAGVGDTQYF.

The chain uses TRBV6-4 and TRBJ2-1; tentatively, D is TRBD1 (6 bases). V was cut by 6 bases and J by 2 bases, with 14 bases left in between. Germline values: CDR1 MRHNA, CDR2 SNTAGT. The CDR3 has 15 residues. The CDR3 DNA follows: TGTGCCAGCAGGCAGGATGGGGGCGCCTACAATGAGCAGTTCTTC. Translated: CASRQDGGAYNEQFF.

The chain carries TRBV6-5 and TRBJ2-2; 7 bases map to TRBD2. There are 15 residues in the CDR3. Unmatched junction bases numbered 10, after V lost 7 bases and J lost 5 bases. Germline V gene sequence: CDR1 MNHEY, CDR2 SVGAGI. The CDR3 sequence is CASNPRASGTGELFF. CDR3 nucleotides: TGTGCCAGCAACCCGCGGGCTAGCGGAACCGGGGAGCTGTTTTTT.

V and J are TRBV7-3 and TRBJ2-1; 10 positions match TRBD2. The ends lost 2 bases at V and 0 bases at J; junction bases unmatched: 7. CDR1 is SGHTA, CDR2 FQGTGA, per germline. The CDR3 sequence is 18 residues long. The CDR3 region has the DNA TGTGCCAGCAGCTTATCCGGGCTAGCGGGGGACTCCTACAATGAGCAGTTCTTC. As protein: CASSLSGLAGDSYNEQFF.

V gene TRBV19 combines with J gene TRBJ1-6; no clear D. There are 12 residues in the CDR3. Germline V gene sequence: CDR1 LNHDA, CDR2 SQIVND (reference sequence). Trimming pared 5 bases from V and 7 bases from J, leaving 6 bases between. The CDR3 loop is CASSPNNSPLHF. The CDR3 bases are TGTGCCAGTAGTCCTAACAATTCACCCCTCCACTTT.

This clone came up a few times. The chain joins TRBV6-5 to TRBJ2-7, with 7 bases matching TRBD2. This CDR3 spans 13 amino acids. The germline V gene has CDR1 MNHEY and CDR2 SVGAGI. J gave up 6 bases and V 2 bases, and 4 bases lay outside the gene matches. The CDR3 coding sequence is TGTGCCAGCAGTTACCAGAGCGGGGCCGAGCAGTACTTC. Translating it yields CASSYQSGAEQYF.

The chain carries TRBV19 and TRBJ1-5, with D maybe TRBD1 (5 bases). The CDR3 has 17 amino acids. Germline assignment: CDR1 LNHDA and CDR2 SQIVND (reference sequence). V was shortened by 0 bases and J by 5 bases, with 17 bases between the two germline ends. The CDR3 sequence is CASSIDHGAGTYQPQHF. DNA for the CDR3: TGTGCCAGTAGTATAGATCATGGGGCAGGCACATATCAGCCCCAGCATTTT.

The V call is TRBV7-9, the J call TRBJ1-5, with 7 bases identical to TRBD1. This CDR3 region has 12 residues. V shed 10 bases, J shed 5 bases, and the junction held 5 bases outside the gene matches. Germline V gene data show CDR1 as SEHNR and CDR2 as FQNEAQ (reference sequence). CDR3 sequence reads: CAIQTGDQPQHF. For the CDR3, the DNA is TGTGCCATCCAAACAGGGGATCAGCCCCAGCATTTT. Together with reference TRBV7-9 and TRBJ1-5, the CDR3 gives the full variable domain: DTGVSQNPRHKITKRGQNVTFRCDPISEHNRLYWYRQTLGQGPEFLTYFQNEAQLEKSRLLSDRFSAERPKGSFSTLEIQRTEQGDSAMYLCAIQTGDQPQHFGDGTRLSIL.

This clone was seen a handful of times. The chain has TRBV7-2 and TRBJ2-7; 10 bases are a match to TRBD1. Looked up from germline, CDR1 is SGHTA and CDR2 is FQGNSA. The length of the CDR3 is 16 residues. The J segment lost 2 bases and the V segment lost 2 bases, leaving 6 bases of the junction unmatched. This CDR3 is CASSLLTGTGAYEQYF. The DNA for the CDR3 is TGTGCCAGCAGCTTATTGACCGGGACAGGGGCCTACGAGCAGTACTTC.

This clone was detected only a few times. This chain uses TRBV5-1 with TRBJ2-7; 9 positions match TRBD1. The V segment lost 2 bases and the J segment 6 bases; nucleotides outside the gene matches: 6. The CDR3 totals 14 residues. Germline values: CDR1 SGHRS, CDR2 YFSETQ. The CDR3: CASSFLTGGAEQYF. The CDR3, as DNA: TGCGCCAGCAGCTTCCTGACAGGGGGGGCCGAGCAGTACTTC. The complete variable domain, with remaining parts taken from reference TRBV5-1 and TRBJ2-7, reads KAGVTQTPRYLIKTRGQQVTLSCSPISGHRSVSWYQQTPGQGLQFLFEYFSETQRNKGNFPGRFSGRQFSNSRSEMNVSTLELGDSALYLCASSFLTGGAEQYFGPGTRLTVT.

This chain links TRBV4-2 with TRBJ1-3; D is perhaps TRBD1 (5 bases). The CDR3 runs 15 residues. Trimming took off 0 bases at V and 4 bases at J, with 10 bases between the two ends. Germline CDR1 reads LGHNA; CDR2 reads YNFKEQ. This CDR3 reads CASSQDPGVGNTIYF. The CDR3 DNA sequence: TGTGCCAGCAGCCAAGATCCGGGGGTCGGAAACACCATATATTTT.

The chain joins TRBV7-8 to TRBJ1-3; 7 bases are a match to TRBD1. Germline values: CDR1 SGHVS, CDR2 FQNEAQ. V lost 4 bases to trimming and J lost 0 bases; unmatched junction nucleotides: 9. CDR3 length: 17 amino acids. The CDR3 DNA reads TGTGCCAGCAGCTCTTCTGGGACAGCAAACTCTGGAAACACCATATATTTT. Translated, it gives CASSSSGTANSGNTIYF. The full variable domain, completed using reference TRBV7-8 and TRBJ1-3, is GAGVSQSPRYKVAKRGQDVALRCDPISGHVSLFWYQQALGQGPEFLTYFQNEAQLDKSGLPSDRFFAERPEGSVSTLKIQRTQQEDSAVYLCASSSSGTANSGNTIYFGEGSWLTVV.

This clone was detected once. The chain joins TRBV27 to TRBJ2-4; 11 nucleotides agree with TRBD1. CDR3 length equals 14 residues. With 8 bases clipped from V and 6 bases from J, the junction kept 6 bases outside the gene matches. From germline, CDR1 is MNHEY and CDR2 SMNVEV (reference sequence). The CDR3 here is CASGGQGAGNIQYF. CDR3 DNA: TGTGCCAGCGGAGGACAGGGGGCTGGAAACATTCAGTACTTC.

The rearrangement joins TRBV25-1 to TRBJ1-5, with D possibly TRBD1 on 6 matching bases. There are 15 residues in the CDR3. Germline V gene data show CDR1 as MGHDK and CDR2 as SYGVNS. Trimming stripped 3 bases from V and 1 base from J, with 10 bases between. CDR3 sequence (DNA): TGTGCCAGCAGTGATGGAAGGGGGAGCAATCAGCCCCAGCATTTT. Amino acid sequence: CASSDGRGSNQPQHF.

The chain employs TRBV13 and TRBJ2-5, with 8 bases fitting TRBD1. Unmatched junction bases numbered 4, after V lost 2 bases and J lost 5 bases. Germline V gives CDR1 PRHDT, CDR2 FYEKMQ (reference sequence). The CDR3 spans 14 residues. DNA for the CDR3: TGTGCCAGCAGCTTACGGCCAGGGGGCGAGACCCAGTACTTC. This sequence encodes CASSLRPGGETQYF.

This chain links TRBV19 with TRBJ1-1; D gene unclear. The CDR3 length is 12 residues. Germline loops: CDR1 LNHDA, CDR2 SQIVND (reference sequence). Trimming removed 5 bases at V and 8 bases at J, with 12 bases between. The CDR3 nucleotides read TGTGCCAGTAGTCATATCGCGAGCGAAGCTTTCTTT. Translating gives CASSHIASEAFF.

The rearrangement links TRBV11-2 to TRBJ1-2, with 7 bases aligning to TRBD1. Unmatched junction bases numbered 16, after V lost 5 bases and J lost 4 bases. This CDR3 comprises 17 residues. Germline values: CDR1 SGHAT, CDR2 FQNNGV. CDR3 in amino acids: CASSQNRQGGPIYGYTF. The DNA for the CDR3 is TGTGCCAGCAGCCAAAACCGACAGGGTGGTCCGATCTATGGCTACACCTTC.

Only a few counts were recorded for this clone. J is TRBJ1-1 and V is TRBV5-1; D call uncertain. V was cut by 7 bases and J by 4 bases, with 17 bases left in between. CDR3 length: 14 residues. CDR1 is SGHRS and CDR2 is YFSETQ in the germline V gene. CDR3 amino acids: CASGLTSRTTEAFF. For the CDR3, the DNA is TGCGCCAGCGGACTGACCAGTCGCACCACTGAAGCTTTCTTT.

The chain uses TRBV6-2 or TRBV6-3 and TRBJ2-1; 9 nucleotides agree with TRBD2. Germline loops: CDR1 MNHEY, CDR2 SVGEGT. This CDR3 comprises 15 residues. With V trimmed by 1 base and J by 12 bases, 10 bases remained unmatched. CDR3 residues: CASSYWASGEKGQFF. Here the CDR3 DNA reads TGTGCCAGCAGTTACTGGGCTAGCGGGGAGAAGGGGCAGTTCTTC.

CDR3 residues: CASSVTSGGSPFF. CDR3 coding DNA: TGTGCCAGCAGCGTTACTAGCGGGGGGTCACCGTTCTTC. The chain carries TRBV9 and TRBJ2-1; 12 bases are a match to TRBD2. The CDR3 has 13 residues. V shed 2 bases and J 15 bases; nucleotides not matched to a gene: 6. Looked up from germline, CDR1 is SGDLS and CDR2 is YYNGEE.

This chain's CDR3 is CASSLHREKLFF. The CDR3 DNA follows: TGTGCCAGCAGCTTGCACAGAGAAAAACTGTTTTTT. The genes are TRBV7-2 and TRBJ1-4; no clear D. Trimming left V 3 bases short and J 8 bases short, with 7 bases between. Germline V lookup: CDR1 SGHTA, CDR2 FQGNSA. There are 12 residues in the CDR3.